The TCR beta chain under discussion was sequenced for a study of glioma-infiltrating T cells. Turning to the study itself: Target coverage was about 4.5- to 11-fold for roughly one million blood T cells. Study outcomes and limitations: Patients with low tissue-blood divergence carried a signature set of shared blood CDR3 motifs. Tissue-blood divergence was below expectation in non-neoplastic patients, above in gliomas.

The iRepertoire nested amplicon-rescue multiplex PCR amplified TCR alpha and beta CDR3s from RNA. TCRdb processed the multiplex PCR reads anew with MiXCR; each CDR3 protein has one entry. In the table there are a few hundred thousand distinct CDR3 sequences, about two fifths of which are singletons. Worth noting for this clonotype: Its target is unknown.

This clonotype was obtained from a human donor with low-grade glioma or glioblastoma, undergoing nonglioma brain surgery, or in good health (not recorded which). The specimen was glioma tissue, nonneoplastic brain tissue, or PBMCs (not recorded which).

This CDR3 is CASSPKLAGEGGTQYF. The CDR3 bases are TGTGCCAGCAGCCCTAAACTAGCGGGAGAGGGTGGTACGCAGTATTTT. This chain links TRBV27 with TRBJ2-3; 11 bases are shared with TRBD2. J gave up 8 bases and V 6 bases, and 13 bases lay outside the gene matches. The CDR3 has 16 residues. From germline, CDR1 is MNHEY and CDR2 SMNVEV (reference sequence).